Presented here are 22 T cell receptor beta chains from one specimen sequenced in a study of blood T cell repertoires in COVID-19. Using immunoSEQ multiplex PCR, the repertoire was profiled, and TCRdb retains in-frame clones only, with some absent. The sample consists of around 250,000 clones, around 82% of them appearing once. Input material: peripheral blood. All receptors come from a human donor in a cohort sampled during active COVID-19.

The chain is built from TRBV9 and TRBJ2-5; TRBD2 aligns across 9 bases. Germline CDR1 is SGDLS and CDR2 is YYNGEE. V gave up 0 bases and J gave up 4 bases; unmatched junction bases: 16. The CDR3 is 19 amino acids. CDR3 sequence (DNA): TGTGCCAGCAGCGTAGGTAGGGCGCGGGAGGGCCGGACGGGAGAGACCCAGTACTTC. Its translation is CASSVGRAREGRTGETQYF. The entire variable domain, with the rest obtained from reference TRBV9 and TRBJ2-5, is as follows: DSGVTQTPKHLITATGQRVTLRCSPRSGDLSVYWYQQSLDQGLQFLIQYYNGEERAKGNILERFSAQQFPDLHSELNLSSLELGDSALYFCASSVGRAREGRTGETQYFGPGTRLLVL.

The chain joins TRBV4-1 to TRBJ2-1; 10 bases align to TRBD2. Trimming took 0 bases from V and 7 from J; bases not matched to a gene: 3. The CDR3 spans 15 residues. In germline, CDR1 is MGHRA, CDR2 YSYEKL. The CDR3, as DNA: TGCGCCAGCAGCCAAGAACAGCGGGGGGGGAATGAGCAGTTCTTC. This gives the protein CASSQEQRGGNEQFF.

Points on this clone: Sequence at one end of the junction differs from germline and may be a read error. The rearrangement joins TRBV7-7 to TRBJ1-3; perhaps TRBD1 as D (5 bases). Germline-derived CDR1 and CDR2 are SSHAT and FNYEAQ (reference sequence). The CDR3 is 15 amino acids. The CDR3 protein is CASSLAQGPGNTIYF. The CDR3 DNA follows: TGTGCTAGCAGCTTAGCCCAGGGCCCTGGAAACACCATATATTTT.

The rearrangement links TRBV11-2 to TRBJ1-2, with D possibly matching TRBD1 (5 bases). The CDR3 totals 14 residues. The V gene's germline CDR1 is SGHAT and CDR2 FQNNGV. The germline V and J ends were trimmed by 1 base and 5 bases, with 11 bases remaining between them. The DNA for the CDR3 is TGTGCCAGCAGCTTAGTCGCAGGGAAATATGGCTACACCTTC. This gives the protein CASSLVAGKYGYTF.

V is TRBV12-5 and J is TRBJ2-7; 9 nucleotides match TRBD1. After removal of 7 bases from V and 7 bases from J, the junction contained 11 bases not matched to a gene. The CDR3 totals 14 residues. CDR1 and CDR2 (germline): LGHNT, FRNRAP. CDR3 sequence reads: CASDPGQGMGEQYF. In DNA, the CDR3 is TGTGCTAGTGATCCAGGACAGGGGATGGGAGAGCAGTACTTC.

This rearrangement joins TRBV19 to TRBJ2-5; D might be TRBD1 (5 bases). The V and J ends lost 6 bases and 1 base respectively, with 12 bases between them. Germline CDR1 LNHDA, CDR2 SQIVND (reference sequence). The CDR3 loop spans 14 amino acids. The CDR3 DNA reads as TGTGCCAGTAGACGGACATATGGCCAAGAGACCCAGTACTTC. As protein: CASRRTYGQETQYF.

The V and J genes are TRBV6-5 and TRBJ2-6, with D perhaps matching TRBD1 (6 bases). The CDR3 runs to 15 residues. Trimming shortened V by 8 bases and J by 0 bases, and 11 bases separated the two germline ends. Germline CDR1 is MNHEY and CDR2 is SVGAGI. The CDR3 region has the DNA TGTGCCAGCGGCCAGGGGACCTCTGGGGCCAACGTCCTGACTTTC. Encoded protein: CASGQGTSGANVLTF.

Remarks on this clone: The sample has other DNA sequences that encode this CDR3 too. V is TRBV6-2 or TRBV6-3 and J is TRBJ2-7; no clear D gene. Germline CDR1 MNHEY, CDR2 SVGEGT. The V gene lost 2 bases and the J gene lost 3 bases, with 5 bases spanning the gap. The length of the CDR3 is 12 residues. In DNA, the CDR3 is TGTGCCAGCAGTTACCATAGCTACGAGCAGTACTTC. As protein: CASSYHSYEQYF.

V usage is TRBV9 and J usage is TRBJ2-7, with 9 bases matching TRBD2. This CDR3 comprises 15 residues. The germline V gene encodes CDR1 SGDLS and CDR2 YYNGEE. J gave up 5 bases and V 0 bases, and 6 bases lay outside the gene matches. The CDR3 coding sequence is TGTGCCAGCAGCGTAGTCGATAGCGGGAGCCACGAGCAGTACTTC. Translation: CASSVVDSGSHEQYF.

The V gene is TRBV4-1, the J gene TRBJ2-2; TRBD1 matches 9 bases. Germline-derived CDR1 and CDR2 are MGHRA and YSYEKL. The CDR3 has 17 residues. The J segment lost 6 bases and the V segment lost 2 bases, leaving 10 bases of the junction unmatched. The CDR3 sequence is CASSQLAGTGSSGELFF. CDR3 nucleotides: TGCGCCAGCAGCCAACTGGCCGGGACAGGGAGTTCCGGGGAGCTGTTTTTT.

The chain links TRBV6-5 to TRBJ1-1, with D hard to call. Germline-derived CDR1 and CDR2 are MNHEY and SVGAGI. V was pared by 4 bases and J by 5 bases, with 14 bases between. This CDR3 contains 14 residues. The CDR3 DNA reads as TGTGCCAGCAGTTTACCTTTGACGGGGACTGAAGCTTTCTTT. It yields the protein CASSLPLTGTEAFF.

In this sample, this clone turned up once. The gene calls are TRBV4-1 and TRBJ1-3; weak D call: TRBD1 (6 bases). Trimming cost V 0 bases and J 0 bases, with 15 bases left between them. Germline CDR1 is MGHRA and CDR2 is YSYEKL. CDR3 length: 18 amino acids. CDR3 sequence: CASSQDIGQLNSGNTIYF. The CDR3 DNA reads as TGCGCCAGCAGCCAAGATATTGGACAGCTAAACTCTGGAAACACCATATATTTT.

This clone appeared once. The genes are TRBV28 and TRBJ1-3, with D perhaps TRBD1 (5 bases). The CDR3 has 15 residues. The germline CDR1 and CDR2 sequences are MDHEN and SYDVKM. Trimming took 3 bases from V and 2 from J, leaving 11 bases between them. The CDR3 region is CASSFGGSPGNTIYF. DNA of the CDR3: TGTGCCAGCAGTTTCGGGGGATCCCCTGGAAACACCATATATTTT.

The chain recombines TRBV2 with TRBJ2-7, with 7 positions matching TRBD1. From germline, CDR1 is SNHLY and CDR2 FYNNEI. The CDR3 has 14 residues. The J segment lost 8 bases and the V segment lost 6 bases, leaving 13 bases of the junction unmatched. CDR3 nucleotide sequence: TGTGCCAGCAGCTCGGGACAGCTGTGGAGGAAGCAGTACTTC. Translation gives CASSSGQLWRKQYF.

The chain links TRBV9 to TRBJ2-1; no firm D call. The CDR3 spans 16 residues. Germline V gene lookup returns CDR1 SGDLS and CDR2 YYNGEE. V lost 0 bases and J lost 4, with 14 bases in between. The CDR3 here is CASSVDWNTIYNEQFF. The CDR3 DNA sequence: TGTGCCAGCAGCGTAGACTGGAACACTATTTACAATGAGCAGTTCTTC.

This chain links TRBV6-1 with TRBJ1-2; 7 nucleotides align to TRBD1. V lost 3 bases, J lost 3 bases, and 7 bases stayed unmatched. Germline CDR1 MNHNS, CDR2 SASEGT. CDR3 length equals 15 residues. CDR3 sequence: CASSDRQGVDYGYTF. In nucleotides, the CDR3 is TGTGCCAGCAGTGACCGACAGGGAGTAGACTATGGCTACACCTTC.

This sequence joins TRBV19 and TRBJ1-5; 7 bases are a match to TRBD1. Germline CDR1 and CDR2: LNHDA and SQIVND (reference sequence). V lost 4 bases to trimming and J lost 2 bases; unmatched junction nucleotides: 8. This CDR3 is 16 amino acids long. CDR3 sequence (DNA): TGTGCCAGTAGTAACCCAGGGGGTGTGGGCAATCAGCCCCAGCATTTT. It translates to CASSNPGGVGNQPQHF.

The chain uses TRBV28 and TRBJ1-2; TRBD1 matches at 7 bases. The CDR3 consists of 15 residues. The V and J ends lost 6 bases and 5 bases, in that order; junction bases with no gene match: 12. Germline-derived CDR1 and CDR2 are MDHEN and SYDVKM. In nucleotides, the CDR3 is TGTGCCAGCAGCTCAATAGGGGGCGCGGTATATGGCTACACCTTC. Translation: CASSSIGGAVYGYTF.

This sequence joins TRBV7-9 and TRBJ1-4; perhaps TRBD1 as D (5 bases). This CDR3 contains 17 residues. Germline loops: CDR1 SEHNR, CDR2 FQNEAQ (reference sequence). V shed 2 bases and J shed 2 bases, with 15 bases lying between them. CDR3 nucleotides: TGTGCCAGCAGCTTATTTCCGGGGGTGAGCACTAATGAAAAACTGTTTTTT. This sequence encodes CASSLFPGVSTNEKLFF.

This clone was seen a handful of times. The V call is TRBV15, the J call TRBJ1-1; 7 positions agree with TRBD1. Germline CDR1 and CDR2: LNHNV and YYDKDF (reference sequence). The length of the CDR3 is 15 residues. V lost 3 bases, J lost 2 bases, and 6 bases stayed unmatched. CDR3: CATSSLGTVNTEAFF. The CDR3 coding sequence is TGTGCCACCAGCAGCCTCGGGACAGTTAACACTGAAGCTTTCTTT.

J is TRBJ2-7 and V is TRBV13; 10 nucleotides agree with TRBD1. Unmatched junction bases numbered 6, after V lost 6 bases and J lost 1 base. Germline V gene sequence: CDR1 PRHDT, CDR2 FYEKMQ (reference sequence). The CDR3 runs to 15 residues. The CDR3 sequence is CASSKWTGGSYEQYF. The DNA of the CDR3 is TGTGCCAGCAGTAAATGGACAGGGGGATCCTACGAGCAGTACTTC.

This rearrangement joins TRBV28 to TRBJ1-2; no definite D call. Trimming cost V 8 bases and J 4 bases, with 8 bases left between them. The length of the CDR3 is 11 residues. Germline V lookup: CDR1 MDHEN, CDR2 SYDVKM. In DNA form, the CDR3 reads TGTGCCAGCTGGAGTACCTATGGCTACACCTTC. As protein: CASWSTYGYTF.